This entry concerns a single T cell receptor beta chain. Its antigen is not known. The sample originates from a study of cytomegalovirus exposure and HLA in healthy donors. From germline, CDR1 is MGHRA and CDR2 YSYEKL. Between the trimmed V and J ends, which lost 0 bases and 0 bases, there was a span of 8 bases. This CDR3 is built from 15 residues. Overall study findings and caveats: With later analysis, a missense DCLRE1C variant became linked to TCR beta V- and J-gene trimming. It was likely that a cluster of highly shared sequence variants was a sequencing artifact. It was assumed in the presence/absence analyses that sequencing depth was roughly uniform across donors.

The PCR had 60 Vbeta and 13 Jbeta primers. Clones were read by immunoSEQ multiplex PCR, and TCRdb kept only the in-frame ones, dropping some. The table includes some 100,000 clones, approximately 72% detected once. This chain uses TRBV4-1 with TRBJ1-1; D ambiguous. The sample was PBMCs. The receptor comes from a female donor in good health and CMV-seropositive. CDR3: CASSQDRKMNTEAFF. The CDR3 nucleotides read TGCGCCAGCAGCCAAGACAGAAAGATGAACACTGAAGCTTTCTTT.